The following is a T cell receptor beta chain sequence with its context. The source of the sample is a study of blood T cell repertoires in COVID-19. This CDR3 has 13 amino acids. V trimming: 9 bases; J trimming: 5 bases; junction bases outside the gene matches: 9. In the authors' workflow: Amplification of reference gene primers was used by the study to estimate nucleated cell counts. TCRdb keeps only in-frame clones here, not all; method: immunoSEQ multiplex PCR. V and J calls and clone size come straight from that table; D and trimming were deduced from the DNA. The sample holds just under 95,000 clones, about 80% seen once.

The chain uses TRBV12-3 or TRBV12-4 and TRBJ2-7; 8 nucleotides align to TRBD2. The sequence came from a human donor in a cohort sampled during active COVID-19. Specimen: peripheral blood. CDR3 sequence (DNA): TGTGCCAGTCGGGGGGGACGGTGGGACGAGCAGTACTTC. This codes for CASRGGRWDEQYF.